The 18 T cell receptor beta chains given below trace back to one sample, sequenced in a study of blood T cells in healthy people across ages. A second roughly 6 to 11 cycle PCR used barcoded and J-beta primers. From the 5' RACE reads, TCRdb called clonotypes with MiXCR, one entry per CDR3 protein. Among about 720,000 distinct CDR3 sequences listed, about a fifth were seen once. What was sequenced was blood. The source of these receptors is a man in his 70s in good health.

There are a few counts of this clonotype. The chain joins TRBV18 to TRBJ1-1, with 10 bases that match TRBD1. From germline, CDR1 is KGHSH and CDR2 LQKENI. This CDR3 spans 14 amino acids. With 5 bases clipped from V and 6 bases from J, the junction kept 6 bases outside the gene matches. The CDR3 sequence: CASSANDRGPEAFF. CDR3 coding DNA: TGTGCCAGCTCAGCCAATGACAGGGGGCCTGAAGCTTTCTTT.

This clonotype was counted many times. J is TRBJ2-7 and V is TRBV6-6; D not certain. Trimming left V 5 bases short and J 9 bases short, with 17 bases between. The CDR3 length is 13 residues. Germline loops: CDR1 MNHNY, CDR2 SVGAGI (reference sequence). The CDR3 DNA is TGTGCCAGCAGTCCTTTACAAAACTCCCCGCAGTACGTC. Its protein is CASSPLQNSPQYV.

This clonotype was detected a few times. The chain is built from TRBV6-9 and TRBJ2-7, with TRBD2 identical over 12 bases. This CDR3 comprises 15 residues. CDR1 and CDR2 from the germline V gene are MNHGY and SVAAGI. V was pared by 4 bases and J by 3 bases, with 4 bases of the junction left unmatched. The DNA of the CDR3 is TGTGCCAGCAGTTTCGGACTAGCGGGGAGCTACGAGCAGTACGTC. Amino acid sequence: CASSFGLAGSYEQYV.

This clonotype was seen a few times. The genes are TRBV6-5 and TRBJ2-5; 12 nucleotides match TRBD2. TRBJ2-7 explains the end of the DNA better; the J call may be wrong. There are 15 residues in the CDR3. From germline, CDR1 is MNHEY and CDR2 SVGAGI. The chain's CDR3 is CASRRGLAGIYEQYV. DNA for the CDR3: TGTGCCAGCAGACGCGGACTAGCGGGAATCTACGAGCAGTACGTC.

This clonotype was recorded once. This chain joins TRBV12-3 or TRBV12-4 and TRBJ1-1; D gene ambiguous. The CDR3 consists of 13 residues. Trimming left V 1 base short and J 8 bases short, with 11 bases between. The CDR3 region is CASSLGSGREAFF. The CDR3 DNA follows: TGTGCCAGCAGTTTAGGTTCTGGGAGGGAAGCTTTCTTT.

The chain carries TRBV6-1 and TRBJ2-1; 11 bases fit TRBD2. Germline V gene data show CDR1 as MNHNS and CDR2 as SASEGT. V gave up 4 bases and J gave up 1 base; unmatched junction bases: 3. The CDR3 is made up of 16 amino acids. The DNA of the CDR3 is TGTGCCAGCAGTGCGCTAGCGGGGGGTTCCTACAATGAGCAGTTCTTC. Amino acids: CASSALAGGSYNEQFF.

The chain carries TRBV12-3 or TRBV12-4 and TRBJ1-4; 7 nucleotides align to TRBD1. The J segment lost 4 bases and the V segment lost 6 bases, leaving 5 bases of the junction unmatched. The CDR3 consists of 14 residues. Written as DNA, the CDR3 is TGTGCCAGCAGATTGACAGGGCTTAATGAAAAACTGTTTTTT. The encoded protein is CASRLTGLNEKLFF.

This clonotype was detected a few times. The chain has TRBV21-1 and TRBJ2-5; TRBD1, the D gene given by the table, was not confirmed from the DNA. The assigned J gene may be wrong: the sequence end matches TRBJ2-7 better. TRBV21-1 is shown as a pseudogene. The CDR3 length is 15 residues. The CDR3 nucleotides are TGTGCCAGCAGCAAAGCAGGGGACAGCCCCTACGAGCAGTACGTC. It translates to CASSKAGDSPYEQYV.

This clonotype was observed a few times. The chain employs TRBV6-2 or TRBV6-3 and TRBJ2-1; D gene ambiguous. Trimming removed 1 base from V and 5 bases from J, with 18 bases in between. The CDR3 is 17 residues long. Per germline, CDR1 MNHEY and CDR2 SVGEGT. The CDR3 nucleotides are TGTGCCAGCAGTTACTTGTCCAGCTATACAATAAACAATGAGCAGTTCTTC. Protein product: CASSYLSSYTINNEQFF.

This clonotype was seen a few times. J is TRBJ1-1 and V is TRBV13; 11 bases are shared with TRBD1. The CDR3 has 16 amino acids. V trimming: 3 bases; J trimming: 4 bases; junction bases outside the gene matches: 7. Germline V gene sequence: CDR1 PRHDT, CDR2 FYEKMQ (reference sequence). CDR3 in DNA: TGTGCCAGCAGCTTTTTCGGACAGGGGGCGCGCACTGAAGCTTTCTTT. It encodes CASSFFGQGARTEAFF.

Only a few counts were recorded for this clonotype. One end of the junction does not line up with germline, which may come from a read error. The chain recombines TRBV7-2 with TRBJ1-3; D perhaps matches TRBD1 (6 bases). CDR1 SGHTA and CDR2 FQGNSA come from the germline V gene. This CDR3 contains 14 residues. CDR3 region: CASREQGPGNTMYF. Written as DNA, the CDR3 is TGTGCCAGCAGGGAACAGGGACCTGGAAACACCATGTATTTT.

Note on this clonotype: The junction departs from germline at one end; a sequencing error may be responsible. The chain couples TRBV5-1 to TRBJ2-1; D is possibly TRBD1 or TRBD2 (5 bases each). Germline V CDR1 and CDR2: SGHRS, YFSETQ. CDR3 length: 14 amino acids. CDR3 nucleotide sequence: TGCGCCAGCTGCTCAACCGGGACCCACAACGAGCAGTTCTTC. Encoded protein: CASCSTGTHNEQFF.

This clonotype was counted ten times or more. The rearrangement links TRBV12-3 or TRBV12-4 to TRBJ1-5; D is uncertain. The V and J ends lost 3 bases and 5 bases respectively, with 2 bases between them. The CDR3 runs 11 residues. CDR3 residues: CASSLDQPQHF. The CDR3 DNA follows: TGTGCCAGCAGTTTGGATCAGCCCCAGCATTTT.

The sample holds a few counts of this clonotype. This chain uses TRBV12-3 or TRBV12-4 with TRBJ2-5, with D unclear. This CDR3 has 10 amino acids. CDR3 protein: CVKGSETQYF. CDR3 in DNA: TGTGTCAAGGGTTCGGAGACCCAGTACTTC.

The V call is TRBV20-1, the J call TRBJ2-3; no firm D call. The DNA end lines up better with TRBJ1-5; the J call may be wrong. The CDR3 is 14 amino acids. Per the germline V gene, CDR1 is DFQATT and CDR2 is SNEGSKA (reference sequence). Here the CDR3 reads CSARDLLRTDTQHF. The CDR3 nucleotides read TGCAGTGCTAGAGATTTGCTACGCACAGATACGCAGCATTTT.

With respect to this clonotype: One end of the junction does not line up with germline, which may come from a read error. V and J are TRBV7-7 and TRBJ1-4; the D is unclear. Germline-derived CDR1 and CDR2 are SSHAT and FNYEAQ (reference sequence). This CDR3 region has 13 residues. The CDR3 reads CAGSQVPNEKLFF. The CDR3 region has the DNA TGTGCCGGCAGCCAAGTACCGAATGAAAAACTGTTTTTT.

The chain uses TRBV29-1 and TRBJ2-3; D is unclear. Germline CDR1 and CDR2: SQVTM and ANQGSEA. V was pared by 7 bases and J by 3 bases, with 8 bases between. The CDR3 sequence is 11 residues long. As DNA, the CDR3 is TGCAGCGGGGGTAGGACAGATACGCAGTATTTT. The encoded protein is CSGGRTDTQYF.

The rearrangement joins TRBV3-1 to TRBJ2-3; D remains unclear. Trimming removed 4 bases at V and 11 bases at J, with 13 bases between. Germline-derived CDR1 and CDR2 are LGHDT and YNNKEL (reference sequence). The CDR3 length is 12 residues. The CDR3 DNA sequence: TGTGCCAGCAGCCCCCCGCGGAGCGAGCAGTATTTT. It is translated as CASSPPRSEQYF.